Listed here are 18 T cell receptor beta chains from one sample, sequenced in a study of T cell responses to AZD1222 COVID-19 vaccine (dated by TCRdb to about 2021). The library was prepared using the immunoSEQ multiplex PCR assay. As stored in TCRdb, this immuneACCESS dataset retains in-frame rearrangements with V and J assigned. A fraction of the clones does not appear; measured against another copy, unresolved V genes explain less than half of the discrepancy, and the remainder lacks a known reason. This sample holds under 200,000 clones; approximately 91% were observed only once. Of the sample, 0.95% to 1% falls within the top ten clones. The time point label, read with the paper, signifies: baseline before first vaccination. The source was peripheral blood, collected on day 0 of AZD1222 vaccination. These receptors were taken from an adult in good health.

The chain links TRBV11-2 to TRBJ2-1; 11 bases are a match to TRBD2. Germline CDR1 and CDR2: SGHAT and FQNNGV. The CDR3 contains 18 residues. With 2 bases clipped from V and 0 bases from J, the junction kept 6 bases outside the gene matches. Written as DNA, the CDR3 is TGTGCCAGCAGCTTAAGGCTAGCGGGAGGCTACTCCTACAATGAGCAGTTCTTC. This gives the protein CASSLRLAGGYSYNEQFF.

The CDR3 is CASSVVFGYQFF. CDR3 in DNA: TGTGCCAGCAGCGTAGTATTCGGATACCAGTTCTTC. The chain employs TRBV9 and TRBJ2-1; D uncertain. Germline CDR1 is SGDLS and CDR2 is YYNGEE. The CDR3 covers 12 residues. Trimming took 0 bases from V and 13 from J, leaving 11 bases between them. Full variable domain (remainder filled in from reference TRBV9 and TRBJ2-1): DSGVTQTPKHLITATGQRVTLRCSPRSGDLSVYWYQQSLDQGLQFLIQYYNGEERAKGNILERFSAQQFPDLHSELNLSSLELGDSALYFCASSVVFGYQFFGPGTRLTVL.

J is TRBJ2-1 and V is TRBV19; 7 bases match TRBD1. V shed 6 bases and J 10 bases; nucleotides not matched to a gene: 9. This CDR3 contains 13 residues. Germline V gene data show CDR1 as LNHDA and CDR2 as SQIVND (reference sequence). In nucleotides, the CDR3 is TGTGCCAGTAGGGAAAGGGGGCACGGGGAGCAGTTCTTC. Translation gives CASRERGHGEQFF.

The chain employs TRBV6-2 or TRBV6-3 and TRBJ1-5, with D perhaps matching TRBD1 (6 bases). The V end lost 1 base, the J end lost 8 bases, and 15 bases lay between the germline ends. CDR1 and CDR2 from the germline V gene are MNHEY and SVGEGT. The CDR3 is made up of 15 amino acids. CDR3 sequence reads: CASSYFINRDEPQHF. For the CDR3, the DNA is TGTGCCAGCAGTTACTTTATCAACAGGGATGAGCCCCAGCATTTT.

CDR3 DNA: TGTGCCAACCAACGGAACGGGGACTATTTCTACGAGCAGTACTTC. It codes for CANQRNGDYFYEQYF. The chain has TRBV7-3 and TRBJ2-7; TRBD2 agrees at 7 bases. This CDR3 is 15 amino acids long. Germline V gives CDR1 SGHTA, CDR2 FQGTGA. J was trimmed by 3 bases and V by 10 bases; bases with no gene match: 15. Using reference TRBV7-3 and TRBJ2-7 for the parts outside the CDR3, the full variable domain is GAGVSQTPSNKVTEKGKYVELRCDPISGHTALYWYRQSLGQGPEFLIYFQGTGAADDSGLPNDRFFAVRPEGSVSTLKIQRTERGDSAVYLCANQRNGDYFYEQYFGPGTRLTVT.

The chain couples TRBV5-1 to TRBJ2-2, with D perhaps TRBD1 (5 bases). CDR1 and CDR2 from the germline V gene are SGHRS and YFSETQ. CDR3 size: 13 residues. Trimming removed 4 bases at V and 1 base at J, with 5 bases between. CDR3 region: CASSQGNTGELFF. CDR3 in DNA: TGCGCCAGCAGCCAGGGGAACACCGGGGAGCTGTTTTTT.

CDR3 loop: CASSLVGGYRETQYF. The CDR3, as DNA: TGCGCCAGCAGCTTGGTAGGGGGTTATCGAGAGACCCAGTACTTC. The chain combines TRBV5-1 with TRBJ2-5; perhaps TRBD1 as D (6 bases). Germline V lookup: CDR1 SGHRS, CDR2 YFSETQ. Trimming stripped 0 bases from V and 4 bases from J, with 13 bases between. CDR3 length: 15 amino acids.

This clone was detected once. The chain links TRBV6-5 to TRBJ2-7; 12 positions match TRBD1. The CDR3 is made up of 15 amino acids. Unmatched junction bases numbered 2, after V lost 0 bases and J lost 5 bases. Looked up from germline, CDR1 is MNHEY and CDR2 is SVGAGI. CDR3 sequence: CASSYSGQGANEQYF. Here the CDR3 DNA reads TGTGCCAGCAGTTACTCGGGACAGGGGGCTAACGAGCAGTACTTC.

In this sample, this clone turned up once. The rearrangement links TRBV2 to TRBJ1-1, with D unclear. Trimming pared 9 bases from V and 5 bases from J, leaving 16 bases between. CDR3 size: 13 residues. CDR1 and CDR2 (germline): SNHLY, FYNNEI. The CDR3 loop is CARQAPGWTEAFF. As DNA, the CDR3 is TGTGCCAGACAAGCCCCCGGTTGGACTGAAGCTTTCTTT.

The chain carries TRBV4-1 and TRBJ2-7; 7 positions agree with TRBD2. Trimming at V came to 0 bases and at J to 3 bases, leaving 2 bases not matched to a gene. The CDR3 spans 14 residues. Germline CDR1 and CDR2: MGHRA and YSYEKL. The CDR3 coding sequence is TGCGCCAGCAGCCAAGATACGGGGGGCTACGAGCAGTACTTC. This sequence encodes CASSQDTGGYEQYF.

The chain is built from TRBV6-5 and TRBJ2-5; TRBD1 matches at 12 bases. J gave up 5 bases and V 6 bases, and 7 bases lay outside the gene matches. CDR3 length: 15 amino acids. Germline V gene data show CDR1 as MNHEY and CDR2 as SVGAGI. In DNA, the CDR3 is TGTGCCAGCAGGAGGGACAGGGGGCGCCCCGAGACCCAGTACTTC. Translated: CASRRDRGRPETQYF.

This clone has a count of ten or more. This chain connects TRBV4-2 to TRBJ2-2; no clear D gene. The CDR3 runs 14 residues. Between the trimmed V and J ends, which lost 0 bases and 7 bases, there was a span of 9 bases. CDR1 and CDR2 (germline): LGHNA, YNFKEQ. Here the CDR3 DNA reads TGTGCCAGCAGCCAAGAAGGGCGGATCGGGGAGCTGTTTTTT. Its translation is CASSQEGRIGELFF.

This chain links TRBV19 with TRBJ1-2, with 10 bases identical to TRBD1. The CDR3 loop spans 15 amino acids. J was trimmed by 5 bases and V by 5 bases; bases with no gene match: 8. CDR1 is LNHDA, CDR2 SQIVND, per germline (reference sequence). The chain's CDR3 is CASSPSRTGGYGYTF. Written as DNA, the CDR3 is TGTGCCAGTAGTCCTTCACGGACAGGGGGGTATGGCTACACCTTC.

The chain recombines TRBV7-9 with TRBJ1-2, with D possibly TRBD1 on 5 matching bases. Per the germline V gene, CDR1 is SEHNR and CDR2 is FQNEAQ (reference sequence). This CDR3 contains 13 residues. The V gene lost 5 bases and the J gene lost 8 bases, with 15 bases spanning the gap. CDR3: CASSLGTGGGYTF. CDR3 DNA sequence: TGTGCCAGCAGCCTCGGGACGGGCGGGGGCTACACCTTC.

The chain is built from TRBV6-5 and TRBJ2-7; 8 positions match TRBD2. V gave up 0 bases and J gave up 0 bases; unmatched junction bases: 4. There are 16 residues in the CDR3. The germline V gene encodes CDR1 MNHEY and CDR2 SVGAGI. The CDR3 is CASSYSKREPSYEQYF. CDR3 bases: TGTGCCAGCAGTTACTCGAAGCGGGAGCCCTCCTACGAGCAGTACTTC.

The CDR3 here is CASTSGTATYNEQFF. Here the CDR3 DNA reads TGTGCCAGCACCTCTGGGACAGCGACCTACAATGAGCAGTTCTTC. This rearrangement joins TRBV2 to TRBJ2-1, with 7 bases fitting TRBD1. CDR3 size: 15 residues. The trim removed 7 bases at V and 2 bases at J, leaving 8 bases unmatched. CDR1 and CDR2 (germline): SNHLY, FYNNEI.

This chain joins TRBV28 and TRBJ1-5; TRBD1 matches at 10 bases. The CDR3 spans 16 residues. The junction had 7 bases not matched to a gene; V was cut back by 6 bases and J by 2 bases. CDR1 is MDHEN, CDR2 SYDVKM, per germline. The CDR3 here is CASRWGGTGGNQPQHF. The CDR3 DNA is TGTGCCAGCAGGTGGGGGGGGACAGGGGGCAATCAGCCCCAGCATTTT.

The V and J genes are TRBV5-3 and TRBJ2-1, with 11 bases fitting TRBD2. Being an ORF, TRBV5-3 has a function that is uncertain. Germline trimming cut 0 bases from V and 4 bases from J; bases unmatched to any gene: 12. The CDR3 length is 19 residues. The CDR3 coding sequence is TGTGCCAGAAGCTTGGCCCTAGCGGGAGGCTCTCCCCAATACAATGAGCAGTTCTTC. Encoded protein: CARSLALAGGSPQYNEQFF.